This TCR beta chain was profiled in a study of radiotherapy plus CTLA-4 blockade in lung cancer (dated by TCRdb to 2016 to 2019). For context, the study as a whole: Among the enrolled patients, 18% had an objective response, and 25% to 40% reached disease control. Paper-wide results and their limitations: Increased serum interferon-beta after radiation, together with early dynamic changes in blood T cell clones, were reported to be the strongest predictors of response. After treatment with radiotherapy and ipilimumab, TCR clones that originated in tumors expanded in peripheral blood.

Trimming takes 4 bases from V and 2 bases from J, and the germline ends sit 15 bases apart. The CDR3 spans 15 residues, from the cysteine through the phenylalanine. Of the read, only the CDR3 DNA is kept; its 45 bases are in frame from base 1. The germline V gene (reference sequence) specifies SGHNT as CDR1 and YYREEE as CDR2. This clone has a single count. Its antigen is still unknown. No much larger clone is present one base from it, and per-base qualities are unavailable. Library construction relied on the immunoSEQ multiplex PCR assay. In TCRdb, the immuneACCESS table is reduced to in-frame sequences with V and J assigned. These tables do not hold every clone; where another copy was compared, an unresolved V gene accounts for under half, and the others remain unexplained. A total of some 50,000 clones appear in this sample, more than 60% of them only once. The top ten clonotypes cover roughly 2.9% of the sample.

Focal radiation therapy combined with CTLA-4 blockade (ipilimumab) was tested in patients with chemo-refractory metastatic non-small-cell lung cancer. The chain is encoded by TRBV5-4 joined to TRBJ1-2; the D gene is not confidently resolved. The specimen was peripheral blood, collected from a patient treated with radiotherapy plus ipilimumab. The sequence was obtained from a human donor with non-small cell lung cancer who had a partial response to radiotherapy plus ipilimumab. The nucleotide sequence reads TGTGCCAGCAGCCCACCACGAGGAATCAACTATGGCTACACCTTC. It translates as CASSPPRGINYGYTF.